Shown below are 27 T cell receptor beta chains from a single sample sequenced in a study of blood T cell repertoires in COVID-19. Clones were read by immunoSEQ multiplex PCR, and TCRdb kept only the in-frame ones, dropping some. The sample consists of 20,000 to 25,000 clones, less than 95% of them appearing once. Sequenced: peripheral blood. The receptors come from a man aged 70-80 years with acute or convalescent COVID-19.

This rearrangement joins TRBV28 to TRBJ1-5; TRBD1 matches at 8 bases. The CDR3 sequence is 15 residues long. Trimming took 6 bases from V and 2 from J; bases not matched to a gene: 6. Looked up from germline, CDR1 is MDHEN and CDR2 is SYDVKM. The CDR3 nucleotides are TGTGCCAGCAGAGAACAGGGGGTTGGCAATCAGCCCCAGCATTTT. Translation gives CASREQGVGNQPQHF.

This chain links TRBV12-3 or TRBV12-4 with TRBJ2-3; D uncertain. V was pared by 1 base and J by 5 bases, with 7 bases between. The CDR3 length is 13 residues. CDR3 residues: CASSLGAVDTQYF. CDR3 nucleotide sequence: TGTGCCAGCAGTTTAGGCGCGGTAGATACGCAGTATTTT.

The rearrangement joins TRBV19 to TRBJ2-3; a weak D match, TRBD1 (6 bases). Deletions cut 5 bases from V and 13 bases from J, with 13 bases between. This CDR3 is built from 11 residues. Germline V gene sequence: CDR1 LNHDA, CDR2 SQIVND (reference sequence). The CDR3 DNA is TGTGCCAGTAGTGTGGGACAATTCAAGTATTTT. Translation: CASSVGQFKYF.

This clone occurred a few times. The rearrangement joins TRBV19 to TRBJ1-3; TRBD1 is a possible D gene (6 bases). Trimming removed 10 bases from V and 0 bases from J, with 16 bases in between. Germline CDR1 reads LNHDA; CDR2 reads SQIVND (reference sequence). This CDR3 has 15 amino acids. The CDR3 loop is CATLPDRSSGNTIYF. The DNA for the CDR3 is TGTGCCACCCTTCCTGACAGGAGCTCTGGAAACACCATATATTTT.

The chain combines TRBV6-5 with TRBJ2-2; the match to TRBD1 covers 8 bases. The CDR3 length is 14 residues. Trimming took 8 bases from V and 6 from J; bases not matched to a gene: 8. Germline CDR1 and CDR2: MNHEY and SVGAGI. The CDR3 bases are TGTGCCAGCCGAGTCGACAGGGGACCCGGGGAGCTGTTTTTT. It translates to CASRVDRGPGELFF.

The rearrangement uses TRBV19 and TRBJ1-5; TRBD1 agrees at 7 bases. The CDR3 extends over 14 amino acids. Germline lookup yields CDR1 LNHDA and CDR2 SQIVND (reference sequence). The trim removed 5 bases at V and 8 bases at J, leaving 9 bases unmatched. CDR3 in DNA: TGTGCCAGTAGTGCCCCCGGGACAGTCAAGCCCCAGCATTTT. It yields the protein CASSAPGTVKPQHF.

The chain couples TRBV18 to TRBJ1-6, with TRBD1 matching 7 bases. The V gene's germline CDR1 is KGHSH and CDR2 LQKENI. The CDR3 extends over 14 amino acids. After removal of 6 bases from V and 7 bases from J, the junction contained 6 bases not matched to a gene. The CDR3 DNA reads TGTGCCAGCTCCCTCGGGACAGACAATTCACCCCTCCACTTT. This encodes CASSLGTDNSPLHF. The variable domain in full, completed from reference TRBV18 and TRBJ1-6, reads NAGVMQNPRHLVRRRGQEARLRCSPMKGHSHVYWYRQLPEEGLKFMVYLQKENIIDESGMPKERFSAEFPKEGPSILRIQQVVRGDSAAYFCASSLGTDNSPLHFGNGTRLTVT.

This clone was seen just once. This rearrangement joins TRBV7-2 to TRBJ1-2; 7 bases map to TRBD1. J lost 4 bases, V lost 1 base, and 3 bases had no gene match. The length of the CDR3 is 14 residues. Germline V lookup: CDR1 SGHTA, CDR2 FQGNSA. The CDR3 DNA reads TGTGCCAGCAGCTTAGACAGGGGTGTCTATGGCTACACCTTC. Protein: CASSLDRGVYGYTF. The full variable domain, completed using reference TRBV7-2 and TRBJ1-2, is GAGVSQSPSNKVTEKGKDVELRCDPISGHTALYWYRQSLGQGLEFLIYFQGNSAPDKSGLPSDRFSAERTGGSVSTLTIQRTQQEDSAVYLCASSLDRGVYGYTFGSGTRLTVV.

The chain's CDR3 is CASSLEQGTEAFF. Written as DNA, the CDR3 is TGCGCCAGCAGCTTGGAACAGGGTACTGAAGCTTTCTTT. The chain combines TRBV5-1 with TRBJ1-1, with D maybe TRBD1 (6 bases). Trimming removed 0 bases at V and 5 bases at J, with 8 bases between. This CDR3 has 13 residues. Germline assignment: CDR1 SGHRS and CDR2 YFSETQ.

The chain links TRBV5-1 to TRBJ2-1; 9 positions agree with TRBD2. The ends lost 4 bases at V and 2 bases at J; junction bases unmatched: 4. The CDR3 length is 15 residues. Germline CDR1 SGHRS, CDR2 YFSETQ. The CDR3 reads CASSKTSGTYNEQFF. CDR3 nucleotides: TGCGCCAGCAGCAAGACTAGCGGAACCTACAATGAGCAGTTCTTC. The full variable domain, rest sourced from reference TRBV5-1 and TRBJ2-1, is KAGVTQTPRYLIKTRGQQVTLSCSPISGHRSVSWYQQTPGQGLQFLFEYFSETQRNKGNFPGRFSGRQFSNSRSEMNVSTLELGDSALYLCASSKTSGTYNEQFFGPGTRLTVL.

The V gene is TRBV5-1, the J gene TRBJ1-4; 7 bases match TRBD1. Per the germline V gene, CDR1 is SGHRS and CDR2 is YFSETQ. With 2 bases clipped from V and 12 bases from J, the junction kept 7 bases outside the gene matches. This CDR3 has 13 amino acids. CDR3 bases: TGCGCCAGCAGCTTTAATGCCGGGACAGAACTGTTTTTT. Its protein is CASSFNAGTELFF.

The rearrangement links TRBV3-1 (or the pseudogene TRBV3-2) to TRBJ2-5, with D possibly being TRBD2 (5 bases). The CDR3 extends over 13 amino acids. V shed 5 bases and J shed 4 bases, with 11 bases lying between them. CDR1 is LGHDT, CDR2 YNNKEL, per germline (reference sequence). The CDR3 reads CASSFLGGETQYF. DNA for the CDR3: TGTGCCAGCAGCTTCCTCGGAGGAGAGACCCAGTACTTC.

The CDR3 sequence: CASSRDTNTGELFF. The CDR3 DNA is TGCGCCAGCAGTCGGGACACCAACACCGGGGAGCTGTTTTTT. This chain uses TRBV5-1 with TRBJ2-2; a weak D match, TRBD1 (6 bases). Germline values: CDR1 SGHRS, CDR2 YFSETQ. Trimming took 5 bases from V and 2 from J, leaving 10 bases between them. CDR3 length: 14 amino acids.

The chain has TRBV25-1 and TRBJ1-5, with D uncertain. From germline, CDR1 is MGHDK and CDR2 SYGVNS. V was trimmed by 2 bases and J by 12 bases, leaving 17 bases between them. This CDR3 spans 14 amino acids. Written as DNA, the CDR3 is TGTGCCAGCAGTGAAGGGGAACGGGGATCGGTCCAGCATTTT. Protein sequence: CASSEGERGSVQHF. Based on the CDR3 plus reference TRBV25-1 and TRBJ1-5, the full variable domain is EADIYQTPRYLVIGTGKKITLECSQTMGHDKMYWYQQDPGMELHLIHYSYGVNSTEKGDLSSESTVSRIRTEHFPLTLESARPSHTSQYLCASSEGERGSVQHFGDGTRLSIL.

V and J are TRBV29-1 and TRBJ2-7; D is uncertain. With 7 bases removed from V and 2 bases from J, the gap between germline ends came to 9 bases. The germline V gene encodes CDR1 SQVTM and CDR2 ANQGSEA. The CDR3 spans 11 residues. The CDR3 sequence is CSGGSTYEQYF. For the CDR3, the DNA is TGCAGCGGAGGTAGTACCTACGAGCAGTACTTC.

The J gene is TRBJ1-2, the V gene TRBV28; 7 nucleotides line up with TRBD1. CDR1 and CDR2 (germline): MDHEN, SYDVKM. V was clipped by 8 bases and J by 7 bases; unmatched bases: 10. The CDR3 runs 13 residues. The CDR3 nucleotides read TGTGCCAGCCGCCCAGCCCCAGGGGGTGGCTACACCTTC. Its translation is CASRPAPGGGYTF.

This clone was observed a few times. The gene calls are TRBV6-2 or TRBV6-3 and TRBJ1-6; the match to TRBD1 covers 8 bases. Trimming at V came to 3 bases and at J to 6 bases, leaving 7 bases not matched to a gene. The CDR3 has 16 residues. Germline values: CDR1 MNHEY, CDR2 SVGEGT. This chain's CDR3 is CASSYPDRGGNSPLHF. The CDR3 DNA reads TGTGCCAGCAGTTATCCAGACAGGGGAGGTAATTCACCCCTCCACTTT.

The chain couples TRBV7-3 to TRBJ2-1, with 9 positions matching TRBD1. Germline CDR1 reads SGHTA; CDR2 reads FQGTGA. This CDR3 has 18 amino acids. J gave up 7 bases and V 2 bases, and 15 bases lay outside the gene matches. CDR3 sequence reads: CASSLLRSGQGVHNEQFF. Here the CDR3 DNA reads TGTGCCAGCAGCTTATTAAGGTCGGGACAGGGTGTTCATAATGAGCAGTTCTTC.

CDR3 in DNA: TGTGCCACCAGCAAAAAGACAGGGGGTGGGGAGACCCAGTACTTC. It encodes CATSKKTGGGETQYF. This rearrangement joins TRBV15 to TRBJ2-5, with 9 bases matching TRBD1. With V trimmed by 4 bases and J by 5 bases, 8 bases remained unmatched. The CDR3 has 15 residues. The germline V gene has CDR1 LNHNV and CDR2 YYDKDF (reference sequence).

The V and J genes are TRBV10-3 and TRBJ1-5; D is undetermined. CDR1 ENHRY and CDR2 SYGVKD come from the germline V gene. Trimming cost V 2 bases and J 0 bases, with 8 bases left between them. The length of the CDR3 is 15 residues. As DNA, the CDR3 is TGTGCCATCAGTGAGGCCAGAAATAGCAATCAGCCCCAGCATTTT. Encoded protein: CAISEARNSNQPQHF.

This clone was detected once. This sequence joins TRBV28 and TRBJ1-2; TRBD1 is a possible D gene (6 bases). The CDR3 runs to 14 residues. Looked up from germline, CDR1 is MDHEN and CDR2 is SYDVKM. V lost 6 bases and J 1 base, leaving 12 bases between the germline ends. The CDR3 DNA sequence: TGTGCCAGCAGCTCAGGGGCCAATAACTATGGCTACACCTTC. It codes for CASSSGANNYGYTF.

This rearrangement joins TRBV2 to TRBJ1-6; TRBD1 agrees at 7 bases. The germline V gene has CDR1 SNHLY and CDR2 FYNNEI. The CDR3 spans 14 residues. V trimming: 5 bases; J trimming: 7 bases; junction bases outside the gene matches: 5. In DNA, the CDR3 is TGTGCCAGCAGTCGGACAGGCGGCAATTCACCCCTCCACTTT. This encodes CASSRTGGNSPLHF.

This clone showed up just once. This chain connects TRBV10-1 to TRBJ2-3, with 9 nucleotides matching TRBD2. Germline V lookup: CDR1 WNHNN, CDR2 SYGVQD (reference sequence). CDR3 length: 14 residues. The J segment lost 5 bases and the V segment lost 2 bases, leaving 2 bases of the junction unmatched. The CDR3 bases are TGCGCCAGCAGTGAGGAGCGGGGGGAAGATACGCAGTATTTT. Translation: CASSEERGEDTQYF.

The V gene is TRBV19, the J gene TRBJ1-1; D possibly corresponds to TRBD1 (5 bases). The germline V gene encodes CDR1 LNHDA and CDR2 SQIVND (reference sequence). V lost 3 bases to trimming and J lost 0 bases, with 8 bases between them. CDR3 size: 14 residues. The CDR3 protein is CASSMGGVNTEAFF. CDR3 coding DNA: TGTGCCAGTAGTATGGGAGGGGTGAACACTGAAGCTTTCTTT.

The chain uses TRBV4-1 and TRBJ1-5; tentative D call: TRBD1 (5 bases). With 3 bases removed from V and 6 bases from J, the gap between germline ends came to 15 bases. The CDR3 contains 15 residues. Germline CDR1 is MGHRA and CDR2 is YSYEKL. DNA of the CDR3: TGCGCCAGCAGCCAGTCTGGGCAGGGCTTTCAGCCCCAGCATTTT. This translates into CASSQSGQGFQPQHF.

This CDR3 reads CASSILSGYGYTF. CDR3 DNA sequence: TGTGCCAGTAGTATTCTTTCGGGCTATGGCTACACCTTC. This chain links TRBV19 with TRBJ1-2; D unresolved. This CDR3 region has 13 residues. The ends were cut back, 3 bases at V and 4 bases at J, with 9 bases in the middle. From germline, CDR1 is LNHDA and CDR2 SQIVND (reference sequence).

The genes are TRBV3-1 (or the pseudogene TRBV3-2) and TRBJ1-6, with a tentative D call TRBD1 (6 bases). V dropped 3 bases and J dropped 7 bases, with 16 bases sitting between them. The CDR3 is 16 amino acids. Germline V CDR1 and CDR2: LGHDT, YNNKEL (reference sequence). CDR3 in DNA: TGTGCCAGCAGCCAGTCACAGGGCCAGGTGAATTCACCCCTCCACTTT. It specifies CASSQSQGQVNSPLHF.